This is a list of T cell receptor beta chains from one sample in a study of blood T cells in healthy people across ages. TCRdb re-derived calls from the 5' RACE reads in MiXCR, one entry per CDR3 protein. The table lists around 400,000 distinct CDR3 sequences, roughly half of them singletons. The source material was blood. The receptors come from a man aged 55 to 70 in good health. Each CDR3 is given with its conserved first and last residue. The D gene is left open where the match is weak. The size of a clone is reported for some rows only, either as once, few or many, or as a class for expanded clones.

V gene,clone size,D gene,J gene,CDR3 protein,CDR3 DNA
TRBV4-2,NA,NA,TRBJ2-7,CASSQGNGPYEQYF,TGTGCCAGCAGCCAAGGGAACGGCCCCTACGAGCAGTACTTC
TRBV5-5,NA,TRBD1,TRBJ2-7,CAAGDRGREQYF,TGTGCAGCGGGGGACAGGGGGCGCGAGCAGTACTTC
TRBV5-1,NA,NA,TRBJ1-4,CASSVGAGNEKLFF,TGCGCCAGCAGCGTGGGGGCTGGTAATGAAAAACTGTTTTTT
TRBV4-2,NA,NA,TRBJ2-3,CASSQAREVTDTQYF,TGTGCCAGCAGCCAAGCCCGAGAAGTCACAGATACGCAGTATTTT
TRBV20-1,few,NA,TRBJ2-7,CSARLGGSYEQYF,TGCAGTGCTAGATTAGGTGGCAGCTACGAGCAGTACTTC
TRBV20-1,few,NA,TRBJ2-7,CSARGTDSYNEQYF,TGCAGTGCTAGAGGGACAGACTCCTACAATGAGCAGTACTTC
TRBV30,once,TRBD1,TRBJ2-7,CAWSEDRGIYEQYF,TGTGCCTGGAGTGAGGACAGGGGAATCTACGAGCAGTACTTC
TRBV6-5,few,NA,TRBJ2-5,CASREDQETQYF,TGTGCCAGCAGGGAGGACCAAGAGACCCAGTACTTC
TRBV20-1,once,NA,TRBJ2-3,CSAPRGLPTDTQYF,TGCAGTGCCCCCCGGGGTCTCCCCACAGATACGCAGTATTTT
TRBV20-1,once,NA,TRBJ1-1,CSARAPGQNTEAFF,TGCAGTGCTAGAGCCCCGGGACAGAACACTGAAGCTTTCTTT
TRBV29-1,NA,NA,TRBJ2-7,CSVVGRAYEQYF,TGCAGCGTTGTCGGCAGGGCCTACGAGCAGTACTTC
TRBV5-1,NA,TRBD2,TRBJ2-1,CASSSGLVSHNEQFF,TGCGCCAGCAGCTCCGGACTAGTATCTCACAATGAGCAGTTCTTC
TRBV4-3,many,TRBD1,TRBJ1-2,CASSQGGQSTF,TGCGCCAGCAGCCAAGGGGGACAGAGCACCTTC
TRBV4-1,many,TRBD1,TRBJ2-1,CASSQDGQALNEQFF,TGCGCCAGCAGCCAAGATGGACAGGCCCTCAATGAGCAGTTCTTC
TRBV27,NA,NA,TRBJ2-4,CASSFNVGLAKNIQYF,TGTGCCAGCAGTTTCAACGTGGGACTAGCCAAAAACATTCAGTACTTC
TRBV28,NA,NA,TRBJ1-2,CASSPWGRQDYGYTF,TGTGCCAGCAGTCCATGGGGCAGGCAGGACTATGGCTACACCTTC
TRBV6-5,NA,TRBD1,TRBJ2-7,CASRVTGAGLSYEQYF,TGTGCCAGCAGAGTGACAGGGGCCGGTTTATCCTACGAGCAGTACTTC
TRBV5-1,NA,TRBD2,TRBJ2-7,CASSLDSRRGEQYF,TGCGCCAGCAGCTTGGACTCTAGGCGGGGGGAGCAGTACTTC
TRBV28,NA,NA,TRBJ1-1,CASRVRYQSEAFF,TGTGCCAGCAGAGTAAGATATCAGAGTGAAGCTTTCTTT
TRBV3-1,NA,TRBD2,TRBJ2-1,CASSLLGGVKQFF,TGTGCCAGCAGCCTACTCGGGGGGGTGAAGCAGTTCTTC
TRBV7-9,NA,NA,TRBJ2-7,CASSSRVNYEQYF,TGTGCCAGCAGCTCCCGGGTAAACTACGAGCAGTACTTC
TRBV29-1,NA,NA,TRBJ2-3,CSVASSATDTQYF,TGCAGCGTTGCATCCTCGGCCACAGATACGCAGTATTTT
TRBV28,NA,NA,TRBJ1-5,CASSSQLYSNQPQHF,TGTGCCAGCAGTTCACAGCTGTATAGCAATCAGCCCCAGCATTTT
TRBV20-1,NA,TRBD2,TRBJ2-3,CSANPALAGVEDTQYF,TGCAGTGCCAACCCGGCACTAGCGGGAGTGGAAGATACGCAGTATTTT
TRBV7-2,NA,TRBD1,TRBJ1-2,CASSLVTGEGYTF,TGTGCCAGCAGCTTAGTAACAGGGGAAGGCTACACCTTC
TRBV7-9,NA,TRBD2,TRBJ2-5,CASSPGTSGVSVGETQYF,TGTGCCAGCAGCCCCGGGACTAGCGGGGTCTCCGTCGGGGAGACCCAGTACTTC
TRBV28,NA,TRBD2,TRBJ2-1,CASSRTRPPVVPGYNEQFF,TGTGCCAGCAGCCGGACTAGACCCCCTGTAGTCCCTGGCTACAATGAGCAGTTCTTC
TRBV5-4,NA,NA,TRBJ2-3,CASRRSEGISTDTQYF,TGTGCCAGCAGAAGATCGGAGGGGATAAGCACAGATACGCAGTATTTT
TRBV27,few,TRBD2,TRBJ2-1,CASSPGTRWGNEQFF,TGTGCCAGCAGTCCCGGGACTAGGTGGGGCAATGAGCAGTTCTTC
TRBV25-1,once,NA,TRBJ1-2,CASSPGTADGYTF,TGTGCCAGCAGCCCCGGGACCGCAGACGGCTACACCTTC
TRBV4-3,NA,NA,TRBJ2-1,CASSPGGRSYNEQFF,TGCGCCAGCAGCCCAGGAGGCAGGTCATACAATGAGCAGTTCTTC
TRBV7-3,few,NA,TRBJ2-3,CASSLNQGRSPEASTDTQYF,TGTGCCAGCAGCTTAAACCAGGGCCGAAGTCCTGAGGCTAGCACAGATACGCAGTATTTT
TRBV3-1,few,TRBD1,TRBJ1-2,CASSQDLTGRGYTF,TGTGCCAGCAGCCAAGATCTGACAGGGCGTGGCTACACCTTC
TRBV7-9,NA,NA,TRBJ2-5,CASSLEGARSGETQYF,TGTGCCAGCAGCTTAGAAGGGGCGCGGTCAGGAGAGACCCAGTACTTC
TRBV7-2,NA,NA,TRBJ2-7,CAGSLEYYEQYF,TGTGCCGGCAGCTTAGAATACTACGAGCAGTACTTC
TRBV6-5,NA,TRBD2,TRBJ2-3,CASRASGSYTDTQYF,TGTGCCAGCAGGGCTAGCGGAAGTTACACAGATACGCAGTATTTT
TRBV6-1,few,NA,TRBJ2-7,CASRPRDGPYEQYF,TGTGCCAGCAGGCCCCGGGACGGTCCCTACGAGCAGTACTTC
TRBV3-1,NA,TRBD1,TRBJ1-5,CASSQGHGQGNQPQHF,TGTGCCAGCAGCCAAGGTCATGGACAGGGCAATCAGCCCCAGCATTTT
TRBV9,NA,NA,TRBJ2-3,CASSVQVGVSTDTQYF,TGTGCCAGCAGCGTACAGGTGGGAGTCTCCACAGATACGCAGTATTTT
TRBV20-1,NA,NA,TRBJ2-1,CSASGGAGFNEQFF,TGCAGTGCTAGCGGTGGGGCCGGTTTCAATGAGCAGTTCTTC
TRBV7-3,few,NA,TRBJ2-3,CASSILWGDTQYF,TGTGCCAGCAGCATACTATGGGGGGATACGCAGTATTTT
TRBV7-9,few,NA,TRBJ2-3,CASSLDGGLDTQYF,TGTGCCAGCAGCTTAGACGGGGGCTTAGATACGCAGTATTTT
TRBV7-3,NA,NA,TRBJ2-1,CASSLSRDLPNEQFF,TGTGCCAGCAGCTTAAGTCGGGACCTACCCAATGAGCAGTTCTTC
TRBV5-6,NA,NA,TRBJ1-2,CASSFFFSFDGYTF,TGTGCCAGCAGCTTTTTCTTCAGTTTTGATGGCTACACCTTC
TRBV27,NA,NA,TRBJ1-2,CASSPRDFYGYTF,TGTGCCAGCAGTCCCCGGGACTTCTATGGCTACACCTTC
TRBV12-3/TRBV12-4,few,NA,TRBJ2-7,CASSRGRTLADLSYEQYF,TGTGCCAGCAGTAGGGGACGGACACTAGCCGACCTCTCCTACGAGCAGTACTTC
TRBV20-1,NA,NA,TRBJ2-7,CSARGRYEQYF,TGCAGTGCTAGGGGTCGGTACGAGCAGTACTTC
TRBV24-1,NA,NA,TRBJ2-3,CATSDDRDGRTDTQYF,TGTGCCACCAGTGACGACCGGGACGGACGCACAGATACGCAGTATTTT
TRBV20-1,NA,TRBD2,TRBJ2-1,CSARGAGGSYNEQFF,TGCAGTGCTAGAGGAGCGGGGGGGTCCTACAATGAGCAGTTCTTC
TRBV7-8,NA,NA,TRBJ1-6,CASSLAIGGRSPLHF,TGTGCCAGCAGCTTAGCGATAGGGGGGAGATCACCCCTCCACTTT
TRBV7-9,NA,NA,TRBJ1-1,CASSRQRNTEAFF,TGTGCCAGCAGCCGACAGAGGAACACTGAAGCTTTCTTT